This TCR beta chain is drawn from a study of blood T cell repertoires in COVID-19. The repertoire was sequenced with immunoSEQ multiplex PCR; TCRdb's copy has only in-frame clones and lacks some. The sample shows about 250,000 clones, 75% to 90% of them seen only once. The study drew participants aged about 18 to 89 years from roughly 25 US areas. This CDR3 comprises 16 residues. Trimming cost V 3 bases and J 4 bases; bases outside gene matches: 10. Germline V lookup: CDR1 GTSNPN, CDR2 SVGIG (reference sequence). The chain couples TRBV30 to TRBJ2-1; 9 nucleotides match TRBD2. The TCR originated in a woman aged 18-29 years who had recovered from COVID-19. Sequenced sample: PBMCs or T cells enriched from blood (not recorded which). CDR3 in DNA: TGTGCCTGGAGGGATGGAGGGAGCGGGGGGTACAATGAGCAGTTCTTC. Its protein is CAWRDGGSGGYNEQFF.